This TCR beta chain comes out of a study of cytomegalovirus exposure and HLA in healthy donors. The CDR3 spans 13 residues. From germline, CDR1 is SGHNT and CDR2 YENEEA. Trimming cost V 5 bases and J 9 bases, with 14 bases left between them. Amplification used 60 Vbeta primers and 13 Jbeta primers. Using immunoSEQ multiplex PCR, the repertoire was profiled, and TCRdb retains in-frame clones only, with some absent. This sample carries 98,000 or so clones, roughly 80% of them seen once, and the ten largest clones take around 7.2%. This sequence was found in a female donor in good health and CMV-seronegative. The V call is TRBV11-3, the J call TRBJ2-4, with a possible D match to TRBD2 (5 bases). Material for sequencing was PBMCs. Here the CDR3 reads CASSETSDGIQYF. CDR3 sequence (DNA): TGTGCCAGCAGCGAAACTAGTGACGGCATTCAGTACTTC.